The next 12 T cell receptor beta chains were all read from a single sample in a study of OX40 agonist ivuxolimab in advanced cancers. Generated by immunoSEQ multiplex PCR, the TCRdb table keeps only in-frame clones and is missing some. Of about 49,000 clones in the sample, 85% were seen once. The source was CD4+ or CD8+ T cells sorted from blood, collected in a trial of the OX40 agonist ivuxolimab. These receptors were taken from an adult with an advanced solid tumor such as melanoma, head and neck, liver or kidney cancer.

The gene calls are TRBV9 and TRBJ2-2; maybe TRBD2 (5 bases). The CDR3 covers 14 residues. CDR1 is SGDLS, CDR2 YYNGEE, per germline. The V and J ends lost 0 bases and 5 bases respectively, with 8 bases between them. CDR3 amino acids: CASSVGGKTGELFF. DNA of the CDR3: TGTGCCAGCAGCGTAGGAGGGAAAACCGGGGAGCTGTTTTTT.

The V gene is TRBV6-6, the J gene TRBJ2-7, with D possibly TRBD2 on 5 matching bases. This CDR3 comprises 13 residues. The V and J ends lost 2 bases and 5 bases respectively, with 10 bases between them. CDR1 and CDR2 from the germline V gene are MNHNY and SVGAGI (reference sequence). In DNA form, the CDR3 reads TGTGCCAGCAGTTACCGGGGTGTGGACGAGCAGTACTTC. As protein: CASSYRGVDEQYF.

This clone was recorded at least ten times. The V and J genes are TRBV10-3 and TRBJ1-1, with D perhaps matching TRBD1 (6 bases). Deletions cut 4 bases from V and 0 bases from J, with 21 bases between. CDR1 and CDR2 from the germline V gene are ENHRY and SYGVKD. This CDR3 has 18 residues. The CDR3 region is CAISGKGHAGRMNTEAFF. DNA of the CDR3: TGTGCCATCAGTGGAAAGGGACACGCGGGGAGGATGAACACTGAAGCTTTCTTT.

This rearrangement joins TRBV2 to TRBJ1-1, with 7 nucleotides matching TRBD1. V was clipped by 4 bases and J by 5 bases; unmatched bases: 7. The CDR3 has 14 residues. CDR1 is SNHLY, CDR2 FYNNEI, per germline. The CDR3 DNA is TGTGCCAGCAGTGCCTACAGGGGTTTTACTGAAGCTTTCTTT. It is translated as CASSAYRGFTEAFF.

V gene TRBV6-5 combines with J gene TRBJ2-3; weak D call: TRBD1 (6 bases). V lost 6 bases and J lost 3, with 10 bases in between. The CDR3 runs 13 residues. Germline loops: CDR1 MNHEY, CDR2 SVGAGI. CDR3 bases: TGTGCCAGCAGGTCCACAGGGACAGATACGCAGTATTTT. Amino acids: CASRSTGTDTQYF.

The gene calls are TRBV28 and TRBJ1-1; the D is unclear. Germline CDR1 reads MDHEN; CDR2 reads SYDVKM. The CDR3 sequence is 13 residues long. Trimming left V 8 bases short and J 0 bases short, with 10 bases between. CDR3 protein: CASDQSVNTEAFF. CDR3 in DNA: TGTGCCAGCGATCAATCGGTGAACACTGAAGCTTTCTTT.

The chain uses TRBV11-2 and TRBJ2-2; perhaps TRBD1 as D (6 bases). Germline lookup yields CDR1 SGHAT and CDR2 FQNNGV. Trimming stripped 3 bases from V and 4 bases from J, with 15 bases between. The CDR3 has 16 residues. Written as DNA, the CDR3 is TGTGCCAGCAGCTTGTTTACAGGGTTTTCCACCGGGGAGCTGTTTTTT. It codes for CASSLFTGFSTGELFF.

The chain couples TRBV19 to TRBJ2-2; D possibly corresponds to TRBD1 (5 bases). The CDR3 has 15 residues. Germline CDR1 and CDR2: LNHDA and SQIVND (reference sequence). V was clipped by 5 bases and J by 6 bases, with 16 bases between them. The CDR3 region is CASSPYLGHAGELFF. The CDR3 bases are TGTGCCAGTAGTCCCTACCTCGGACACGCCGGGGAGCTGTTTTTT.

The chain joins TRBV19 to TRBJ2-2; a possible D gene is TRBD1 (5 bases). The CDR3 is 16 amino acids. V lost 2 bases and J 1 base, leaving 11 bases between the germline ends. Germline V lookup: CDR1 LNHDA, CDR2 SQIVND (reference sequence). CDR3 region: CASSIPDNGNTGELFF. CDR3 nucleotides: TGTGCCAGTAGTATACCGGACAACGGGAACACCGGGGAGCTGTTTTTT.

The gene calls are TRBV9 and TRBJ1-5, with D unclear. This CDR3 contains 16 residues. V was cut by 4 bases and J by 2 bases, with 16 bases left in between. Per the germline V gene, CDR1 is SGDLS and CDR2 is YYNGEE. CDR3 DNA: TGTGCCAGCAGCCCCCATCTCCCCTGGGGCAATCAGCCCCAGCATTTT. As protein: CASSPHLPWGNQPQHF.

By proportion, this clone is medium-sized. The V and J genes are TRBV27 and TRBJ1-4; 7 bases match TRBD1. This CDR3 comprises 14 residues. The V segment lost 8 bases and the J segment 6 bases; nucleotides outside the gene matches: 9. Looked up from germline, CDR1 is MNHEY and CDR2 is SMNVEV (reference sequence). CDR3 sequence: CASATQGRDEKLFF. CDR3 in DNA: TGTGCCAGCGCAACACAGGGGAGAGATGAAAAACTGTTTTTT.

A single count supports this clone. The chain carries TRBV6-5 and TRBJ1-1, with D possibly being TRBD1 (5 bases). V was shortened by 6 bases and J by 1 base, with 9 bases between the two germline ends. Looked up from germline, CDR1 is MNHEY and CDR2 is SVGAGI. The CDR3 loop spans 13 amino acids. The CDR3 loop is CASRKGQNTEAFF. CDR3 nucleotides: TGTGCCAGCAGGAAAGGACAGAACACTGAAGCTTTCTTT.